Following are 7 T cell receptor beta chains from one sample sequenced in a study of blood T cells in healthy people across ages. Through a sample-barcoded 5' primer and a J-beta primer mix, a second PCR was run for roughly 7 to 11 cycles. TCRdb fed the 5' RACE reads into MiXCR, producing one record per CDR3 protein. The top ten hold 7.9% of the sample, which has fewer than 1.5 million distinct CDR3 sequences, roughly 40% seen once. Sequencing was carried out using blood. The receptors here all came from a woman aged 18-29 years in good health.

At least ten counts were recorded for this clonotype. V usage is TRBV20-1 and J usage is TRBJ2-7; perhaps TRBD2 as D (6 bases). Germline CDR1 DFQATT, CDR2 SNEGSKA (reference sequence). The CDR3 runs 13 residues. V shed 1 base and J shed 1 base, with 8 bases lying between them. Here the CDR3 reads CSARVRGSYEQYF. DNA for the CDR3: TGCAGTGCTAGAGTCCGGGGGTCCTACGAGCAGTACTTC.

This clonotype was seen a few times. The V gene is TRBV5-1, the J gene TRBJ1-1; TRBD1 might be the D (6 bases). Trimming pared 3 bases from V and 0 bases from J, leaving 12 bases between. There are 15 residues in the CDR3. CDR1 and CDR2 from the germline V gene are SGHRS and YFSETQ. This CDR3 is CASSSTRGMNTEAFF. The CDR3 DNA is TGCGCCAGCAGCTCTACAAGGGGGATGAACACTGAAGCTTTCTTT.

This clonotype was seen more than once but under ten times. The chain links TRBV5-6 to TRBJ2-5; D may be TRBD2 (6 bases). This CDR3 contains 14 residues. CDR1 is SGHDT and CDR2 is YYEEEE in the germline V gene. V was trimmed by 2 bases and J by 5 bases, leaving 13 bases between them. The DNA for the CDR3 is TGTGCCAGCAGCTTTAAGGTGGCGGGGGAGACCCAGTACTTC. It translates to CASSFKVAGETQYF.

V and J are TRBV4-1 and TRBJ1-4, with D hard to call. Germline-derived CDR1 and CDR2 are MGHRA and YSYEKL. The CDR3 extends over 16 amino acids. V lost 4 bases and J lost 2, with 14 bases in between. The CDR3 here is CASSRERTSTNEKLFF. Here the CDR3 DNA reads TGCGCCAGCAGCCGGGAGAGAACTTCTACTAATGAAAAACTGTTTTTT.

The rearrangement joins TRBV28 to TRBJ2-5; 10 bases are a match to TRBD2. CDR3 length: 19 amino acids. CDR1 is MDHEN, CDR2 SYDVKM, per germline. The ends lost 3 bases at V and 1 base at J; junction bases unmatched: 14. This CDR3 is CASSFLGMASGGPQETQYF. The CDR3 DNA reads TGTGCCAGCAGTTTCCTTGGGATGGCTAGCGGGGGCCCCCAAGAGACCCAGTACTTC.

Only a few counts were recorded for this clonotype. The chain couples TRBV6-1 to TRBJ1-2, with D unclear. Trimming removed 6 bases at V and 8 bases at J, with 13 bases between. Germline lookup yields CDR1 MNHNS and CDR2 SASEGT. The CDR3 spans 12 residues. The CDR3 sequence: CASRSRDRGYTF. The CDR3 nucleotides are TGTGCCAGCAGGTCGCGGGATCGAGGCTACACCTTC.

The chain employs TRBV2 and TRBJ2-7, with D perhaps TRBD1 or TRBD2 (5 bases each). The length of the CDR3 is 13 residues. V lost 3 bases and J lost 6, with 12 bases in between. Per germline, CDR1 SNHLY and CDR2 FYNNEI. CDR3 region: CASSEQGAGEQYF. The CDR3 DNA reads TGTGCCAGCAGTGAGCAAGGGGCGGGCGAGCAGTACTTC.